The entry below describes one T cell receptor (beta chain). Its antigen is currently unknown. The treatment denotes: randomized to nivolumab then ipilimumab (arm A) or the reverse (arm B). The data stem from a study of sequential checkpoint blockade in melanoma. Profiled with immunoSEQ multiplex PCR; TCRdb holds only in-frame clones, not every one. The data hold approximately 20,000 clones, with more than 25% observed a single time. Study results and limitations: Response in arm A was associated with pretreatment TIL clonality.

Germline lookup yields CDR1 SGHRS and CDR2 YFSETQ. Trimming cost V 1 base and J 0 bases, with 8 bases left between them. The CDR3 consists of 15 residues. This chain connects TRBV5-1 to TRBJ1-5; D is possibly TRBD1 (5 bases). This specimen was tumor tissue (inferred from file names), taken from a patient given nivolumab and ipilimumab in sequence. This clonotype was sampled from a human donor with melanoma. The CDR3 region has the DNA TGCGCCAGCAGCTTGACAGGACTTAGCAATCAGCCCCAGCATTTT. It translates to CASSLTGLSNQPQHF.